These 20 T cell receptor beta chains were sequenced from one sample in a study of cytomegalovirus exposure and HLA in healthy donors (dated by TCRdb to 2017 to 2019). Libraries were prepared through the immunoSEQ multiplex PCR assay. For the multiplex PCR, a mixture combining 60 forward primers for TCR Vbeta segments and 13 reverse primers for TCR Jbeta segments was used. The source is immuneACCESS, and TCRdb retained only in-frame sequences with V and J called. Part of the clones is not carried over; for the studies checked, unresolved V genes explain less than half of this, and the remainder is unexplained. The sample includes 95,000 to 130,000 clones, with 8.5% to 10% observed a single time. Jointly, the top ten make up approximately 3% of the sample. Sequences were obtained from PBMCs. Receptors were obtained from a man aged 25 to 40 in good health and CMV-seronegative.

The chain couples TRBV7-2 to TRBJ1-1; possibly TRBD1 for D (5 bases). This CDR3 has 13 amino acids. V gave up 2 bases and J gave up 8 bases, with 12 bases separating them. CDR1 SGHTA and CDR2 FQGNSA come from the germline V gene. CDR3 nucleotides: TGTGCCAGCAGCTTAACGGACAAATCGGAAGCTTTCTTT. Translating gives CASSLTDKSEAFF.

The chain carries TRBV11-2 and TRBJ2-3; tentatively, D is TRBD2 (6 bases). V lost 2 bases and J 6 bases, leaving 12 bases between the germline ends. CDR1 and CDR2 from the germline V gene are SGHAT and FQNNGV. The CDR3 covers 14 residues. CDR3: CASSLPGDGDTQYF. The DNA for the CDR3 is TGTGCCAGCAGCTTACCGGGGGACGGGGATACGCAGTATTTT.

The chain couples TRBV4-1 to TRBJ2-1; TRBD2 aligns across 12 bases. CDR1 MGHRA and CDR2 YSYEKL come from the germline V gene. The ends lost 4 bases at V and 7 bases at J; junction bases unmatched: 5. This CDR3 has 15 residues. The chain's CDR3 is CASSPGLAGQNEQFF. CDR3 sequence (DNA): TGCGCCAGCAGCCCCGGACTAGCGGGGCAGAATGAGCAGTTCTTC.

This clone was detected only a few times. This chain links TRBV27 with TRBJ2-1, with 11 positions matching TRBD2. Germline V gene sequence: CDR1 MNHEY, CDR2 SMNVEV (reference sequence). The V segment lost 1 base and the J segment 4 bases; nucleotides outside the gene matches: 0. The CDR3 runs to 15 residues. The CDR3, as DNA: TGTGCCAGCAGTTTATTAGCGGGGGGGTACAATGAGCAGTTCTTC. Its translation: CASSLLAGGYNEQFF.

The genes are TRBV5-1 and TRBJ1-5; D is uncertain. Per the germline V gene, CDR1 is SGHRS and CDR2 is YFSETQ. CDR3 length: 15 amino acids. V lost 4 bases and J 3 bases, leaving 14 bases between the germline ends. DNA for the CDR3: TGCGCCAGCAGCCCCGACCCCGGGAACAATCAGCCCCAGCATTTT. This gives the protein CASSPDPGNNQPQHF.

In its sample, this clone was seen a few times. The chain couples TRBV5-1 to TRBJ2-5, with 15 bases identical to TRBD2. This CDR3 is built from 18 residues. Trimming at V came to 4 bases and at J to 0 bases, leaving 7 bases not matched to a gene. Germline lookup yields CDR1 SGHRS and CDR2 YFSETQ. The CDR3 nucleotides are TGCGCCAGCAGCCCGGGGACTAGCGGGGGGTTGTACCAAGAGACCCAGTACTTC. This codes for CASSPGTSGGLYQETQYF.

In this sample, this clone turned up a few times. CDR3 bases: TGTGCCAGCAGCCAGTCGGGACAGGGGGCCTCCGAGCAGTACTTC. Its protein is CASSQSGQGASEQYF. This sequence joins TRBV4-2 and TRBJ2-7, with 12 bases matching TRBD1. The germline V gene has CDR1 LGHNA and CDR2 YNFKEQ. V lost 3 bases, J lost 6 bases, and 6 bases stayed unmatched. The CDR3 is made up of 15 amino acids.

This clone was found a few times. The chain uses TRBV5-1 and TRBJ2-7, with 8 bases identical to TRBD1. Losses at the gene ends were 6 bases for V and 6 bases for J; bases not matched to a gene: 11. This CDR3 spans 14 amino acids. CDR1 and CDR2 from the germline V gene are SGHRS and YFSETQ. The CDR3 is CASTERTGRSEQYF. The CDR3 DNA is TGCGCCAGCACTGAGAGGACAGGGCGGTCCGAGCAGTACTTC.

V gene TRBV5-1 combines with J gene TRBJ2-6; D gene unclear. Per the germline V gene, CDR1 is SGHRS and CDR2 is YFSETQ. Trimming shortened V by 4 bases and J by 0 bases, and 8 bases separated the two germline ends. The CDR3 consists of 15 residues. The CDR3 DNA is TGCGCCAGCAGCCCACAGCCCTCTGGGGCCAACGTCCTGACTTTC. Translation gives CASSPQPSGANVLTF.

The genes are TRBV5-1 and TRBJ2-5; D is ambiguous. The CDR3 loop spans 13 amino acids. The germline V gene has CDR1 SGHRS and CDR2 YFSETQ. V lost 3 bases and J 0 bases, leaving 6 bases between the germline ends. This CDR3 is CASSSRYQETQYF. The CDR3 coding sequence is TGCGCCAGCAGCTCTAGGTACCAAGAGACCCAGTACTTC.

The J gene is TRBJ2-1, the V gene TRBV5-1; 7 nucleotides align to TRBD1. Trimming took 4 bases from V and 6 from J; bases not matched to a gene: 7. The CDR3 sequence is 14 residues long. Germline V gene lookup returns CDR1 SGHRS and CDR2 YFSETQ. CDR3 nucleotide sequence: TGCGCCAGCAGCGCCCGGGACAGAACCAATGAGCAGTTCTTC. It yields the protein CASSARDRTNEQFF.

This clone was picked up a small number of times. The J gene is TRBJ1-1, the V gene TRBV7-3; D perhaps matches TRBD1 (5 bases). V was cut by 1 base and J by 3 bases, with 6 bases left in between. Germline-derived CDR1 and CDR2 are SGHTA and FQGTGA. The CDR3 runs 13 residues. CDR3 nucleotides: TGTGCCAGCAGCTTAAGGGGGGACACTGAAGCTTTCTTT. Its protein product is CASSLRGDTEAFF.

On this clone: The junction departs from the called germline gene at one end, perhaps through a read error. The chain has TRBV2 and TRBJ2-1, with 9 bases matching TRBD2. The CDR3 contains 15 residues. Germline lookup yields CDR1 SNHLY and CDR2 FYNNEI. The CDR3, as DNA: TGCGCCGGGACACCTAGCGGGACCCGCTTCGGTGAGCAGTTCTTC. It encodes CAGTPSGTRFGEQFF.

This clone was recorded a few times. V and J are TRBV9 and TRBJ1-1; possible D gene TRBD1, 6 bases. This CDR3 has 14 amino acids. CDR1 and CDR2 from the germline V gene are SGDLS and YYNGEE. Trimming removed 4 bases at V and 1 base at J, with 11 bases between. The chain's CDR3 is CASSLGTTNTEAFF. CDR3 DNA sequence: TGTGCCAGCAGCCTCGGGACAACGAACACTGAAGCTTTCTTT.

This clone was observed a handful of times. The V and J genes are TRBV18 and TRBJ2-4, with D unclear. The V end lost 3 bases, the J end lost 8 bases, and 14 bases lay between the germline ends. This CDR3 has 14 residues. The germline V gene encodes CDR1 KGHSH and CDR2 LQKENI. The CDR3 DNA follows: TGTGCCAGCTCACCTTCCTTTAGTGATGACATTCAGTACTTC. Residues: CASSPSFSDDIQYF. Together with reference TRBV18 and TRBJ2-4, the CDR3 gives the full variable domain: NAGVMQNPRHLVRRRGQEARLRCSPMKGHSHVYWYRQLPEEGLKFMVYLQKENIIDESGMPKERFSAEFPKEGPSILRIQQVVRGDSAAYFCASSPSFSDDIQYFGAGTRLSVL.

The rearrangement uses TRBV19 and TRBJ1-1; TRBD1 matches 7 bases. The CDR3 is made up of 15 amino acids. The junction had 11 bases not matched to a gene; V was cut back by 9 bases and J by 1 base. Germline V CDR1 and CDR2: LNHDA, SQIVND (reference sequence). CDR3 in amino acids: CASLDRRFSNTEAFF. CDR3 DNA sequence: TGTGCCAGCCTGGACAGGAGATTTTCGAACACTGAAGCTTTCTTT.

A remark on this clone: Other DNA sequences in the same sample also yield this CDR3. CDR3 loop: CASSLTSGSNTGELFF. CDR3 nucleotides: TGTGCCAGCAGCTTGACTAGCGGGTCGAACACCGGGGAGCTGTTTTTT. This chain connects TRBV5-6 to TRBJ2-2; 9 nucleotides agree with TRBD2. Germline values: CDR1 SGHDT, CDR2 YYEEEE. V lost 1 base and J lost 0; bases outside the gene matches: 1. CDR3 size: 16 residues.

The rearrangement uses TRBV6-1 and TRBJ2-5; TRBD2 matches 11 bases. This CDR3 comprises 14 residues. Germline V lookup: CDR1 MNHNS, CDR2 SASEGT. J was trimmed by 3 bases and V by 6 bases; bases with no gene match: 3. The CDR3: CASRAGLAEETQYF. The CDR3 nucleotides are TGTGCCAGCAGGGCGGGACTAGCGGAAGAGACCCAGTACTTC.

The CDR3 is CASSLPPRLAGRQETQYF. As DNA, the CDR3 is TGTGCCAGCAGCTTACCCCCTCGACTAGCGGGACGACAAGAGACCCAGTACTTC. This chain uses TRBV7-9 with TRBJ2-5; 11 nucleotides align to TRBD2. Trimming took 2 bases from V and 2 from J; bases not matched to a gene: 10. The CDR3 covers 18 residues. Germline assignment: CDR1 SEHNR and CDR2 FQNEAQ (reference sequence).

This chain links TRBV4-1 with TRBJ2-1, with 7 bases lining up with TRBD2. CDR1 MGHRA and CDR2 YSYEKL come from the germline V gene. Trimming cost V 0 bases and J 9 bases; bases outside gene matches: 8. The CDR3 is 15 residues long. The CDR3 region has the DNA TGCGCCAGCAGCCAAGACCCGGGACTATCGGGTGAGCAGTTCTTC. Protein product: CASSQDPGLSGEQFF.